This T cell receptor (beta chain) was profiled in a study of T cell clonality in common variable immunodeficiency. CDR3 length: 15 residues. Germline-derived CDR1 and CDR2 are SGHTA and FQGNSA. Trimming removed 1 base from V and 8 bases from J, with 15 bases in between. Study findings and constraints: In common variable immunodeficiency, TCR beta chains reportedly carried fewer deletions and N-nucleotide insertions.

Equal genomic DNA amounts from CVID and control samples were sequenced. Method: immunoSEQ multiplex PCR; TCRdb's copy keeps in-frame clones and lacks some. The sample has roughly 34,000 clones, none seen only once. Both groups were predominantly of Caucasian heritage. A note on this clone: Antigen specificity is unknown. The CDR3 is cut off 3 residues early in the read; its end comes from the germline J gene.

The source is a human donor with common variable immunodeficiency. The sequenced sample was peripheral blood mononuclear cells. The chain recombines TRBV7-2 with TRBJ2-1, with D maybe TRBD2 (5 bases). The DNA read from the CDR3 is TGTGCCAGCAGCTTAGGGGGTGCGGCGGGCGATGAG. Its protein product is CASSLGGAAGDE. The full CDR3 protein is CASSLGGAAGDEQFF.